A selection of T cell receptor beta chains follows, all from one sample in a study of patients and donors after allogeneic stem cell transplantation. TCRdb fed the RT-PCR reads into MiXCR, producing one record per CDR3 protein. The table lists roughly 190,000 distinct CDR3 sequences, around two fifths of them singletons. The source material was blood, either unsorted or a sorted T cell fraction (not recorded which). Every receptor here comes from a human donor who was either an allogeneic HSCT recipient or a stem cell or donor lymphocyte infusion donor (not recorded which). It is not recorded whose cells these are; they may come from a transplant donor. CDR3s include the opening cysteine and the closing phenylalanine or tryptophan. A D gene is named only where the DNA matches it firmly. Some rows mark clone size as missing; the rest say once, few, many or name a class of expanded clone.

cdr3_nt: TGTGCCAGCAGCTCGAGGAGACAGACTAGCAATGAGCAGTTCTTC; cdr3_aa: CASSSRRQTSNEQFF; cdr3_length: 15; v_call: TRBV7-3; j_call: TRBJ2-1; clone_size: -; d_call: -
cdr3_nt: TGTGCCAGCAGTTTCAGGGGACGTATTGCTGGGGCCAACGTCCTGACTTTC; cdr3_aa: CASSFRGRIAGANVLTF; cdr3_length: 17; v_call: TRBV12-3/TRBV12-4; j_call: TRBJ2-6; clone_size: few; d_call: -
cdr3_nt: TGTGCCAGCAGCGTAGGGGAGCGGAATGAGCAGTTCTTC; cdr3_aa: CASSVGERNEQFF; cdr3_length: 13; v_call: TRBV9; j_call: TRBJ2-1; clone_size: -; d_call: -
cdr3_nt: TGTGCCAGCAGCTTATATTCGGGGATCTACAATGAGCAGTTCTTC; cdr3_aa: CASSLYSGIYNEQFF; cdr3_length: 15; v_call: TRBV7-8; j_call: TRBJ2-1; clone_size: -; d_call: -
cdr3_nt: TGTGCCAGCAGTTACCCGACAGGGGGCGGTTCTGGTGAAGCTTTCTTT; cdr3_aa: CASSYPTGGGSGEAFF; cdr3_length: 16; v_call: TRBV6-6; j_call: TRBJ1-1; clone_size: few; d_call: TRBD1
cdr3_nt: TGTGCCAGCAGCTTGGGGACAGGGAAGGGGAACACTGAAGCTTTCTTT; cdr3_aa: CASSLGTGKGNTEAFF; cdr3_length: 16; v_call: TRBV7-2; j_call: TRBJ1-1; clone_size: -; d_call: TRBD1
cdr3_nt: TGTGCCAGCAGCTTGGGTGGACGAGGACAGGGAGAAGCTTTCTTT; cdr3_aa: CASSLGGRGQGEAFF; cdr3_length: 15; v_call: TRBV7-2; j_call: TRBJ1-1; clone_size: -; d_call: TRBD1
cdr3_nt: TGCAGTGCTAGAGATCGCAGGGAGTCCTACAATGAGCAGTTCTTC; cdr3_aa: CSARDRRESYNEQFF; cdr3_length: 15; v_call: TRBV20-1; j_call: TRBJ2-1; clone_size: -; d_call: -
cdr3_nt: TGTGCCAGCAACGGACTAGCGGGAGACGGGGAGCTGTTTTTT; cdr3_aa: CASNGLAGDGELFF; cdr3_length: 14; v_call: TRBV7-9; j_call: TRBJ2-2; clone_size: -; d_call: TRBD2
cdr3_nt: TGTGCCAGCAGAATCACAGGGAATCAGCCCCAGCATTTT; cdr3_aa: CASRITGNQPQHF; cdr3_length: 13; v_call: TRBV12-3/TRBV12-4; j_call: TRBJ1-5; clone_size: few; d_call: -
cdr3_nt: TGTGCCAGCAGCCTACGACCGGATGACAGCTCCTACGAGCAGTACTTC; cdr3_aa: CASSLRPDDSSYEQYF; cdr3_length: 16; v_call: TRBV4-2; j_call: TRBJ2-7; clone_size: -; d_call: -
cdr3_nt: TGTGCCAGCCAATTGGGGCCCGGCTACACCTTC; cdr3_aa: CASQLGPGYTF; cdr3_length: 11; v_call: TRBV6-6; j_call: TRBJ1-2; clone_size: -; d_call: -
cdr3_nt: TGTGCCAGCAGCTTAATGTTACAGGGGAACACTGAAGCTTTCTTT; cdr3_aa: CASSLMLQGNTEAFF; cdr3_length: 15; v_call: TRBV7-3; j_call: TRBJ1-1; clone_size: -; d_call: -
cdr3_nt: TGTGCCACCAGCAGTGGGGTTCTTAGCGGGAACAATGAGCAGTTCTTC; cdr3_aa: CATSSGVLSGNNEQFF; cdr3_length: 16; v_call: TRBV15; j_call: TRBJ2-1; clone_size: -; d_call: TRBD2
cdr3_nt: TGTGCCAGCAGACCAGGACCGAACACTGAAGCTTTCTTT; cdr3_aa: CASRPGPNTEAFF; cdr3_length: 13; v_call: TRBV12-3/TRBV12-4; j_call: TRBJ1-1; clone_size: few; d_call: -
cdr3_nt: TGTGCCACCAGTGACCAGGGGGCGCTTCAGTATTTT; cdr3_aa: CATSDQGALQYF; cdr3_length: 12; v_call: TRBV24-1; j_call: TRBJ2-3; clone_size: -; d_call: TRBD1
cdr3_nt: TGTGCCAGCAGCGCTTCCAGGGAAGGAAGAACTGAAGCTTTCTTT; cdr3_aa: CASSASREGRTEAFF; cdr3_length: 15; v_call: TRBV9; j_call: TRBJ1-1; clone_size: few; d_call: -
cdr3_nt: TGTGCCAGCAGCTCGAGACATGTAAACGAGCAGTACTTC; cdr3_aa: CASSSRHVNEQYF; cdr3_length: 13; v_call: TRBV7-9; j_call: TRBJ2-7; clone_size: -; d_call: -
cdr3_nt: TGTGCCAGCAGCCCCACCGGACTAGCTGGAAGCACCGGGGAGCTGTTTTTT; cdr3_aa: CASSPTGLAGSTGELFF; cdr3_length: 17; v_call: TRBV11-2; j_call: TRBJ2-2; clone_size: -; d_call: TRBD2
cdr3_nt: TGTGCCAGCAGTCCCTCATACACAGGGGGATCAACTGAAGCTTTCTTT; cdr3_aa: CASSPSYTGGSTEAFF; cdr3_length: 16; v_call: TRBV12-3/TRBV12-4; j_call: TRBJ1-1; clone_size: -; d_call: TRBD1
cdr3_nt: TGCGCCAGCAGCTTAGCGCCGGGACAGGCCTACGAGCAGTACTTC; cdr3_aa: CASSLAPGQAYEQYF; cdr3_length: 15; v_call: TRBV5-1; j_call: TRBJ2-7; clone_size: -; d_call: TRBD1
cdr3_nt: TGTGCCAGCAGCGTCGGGGTCGCGAACACCGGGGAGCTGTTTTTT; cdr3_aa: CASSVGVANTGELFF; cdr3_length: 15; v_call: TRBV7-3; j_call: TRBJ2-2; clone_size: -; d_call: -
cdr3_nt: TGTGCCAGCAGCTTCCGACAGGGGGCTAACGGGGATACGCAGTATTTT; cdr3_aa: CASSFRQGANGDTQYF; cdr3_length: 16; v_call: TRBV9; j_call: TRBJ2-3; clone_size: -; d_call: TRBD1
cdr3_nt: TGTGCCAGCAACACCAACCAGAATAAAGCAAATACGCAGTATTTT; cdr3_aa: CASNTNQNKANTQYF; cdr3_length: 15; v_call: TRBV7-2; j_call: TRBJ2-3; clone_size: few; d_call: -
cdr3_nt: TGTGCCAGCAGCCAACGGGGGGCTGGCACTGAAGCTTTCTTT; cdr3_aa: CASSQRGAGTEAFF; cdr3_length: 14; v_call: TRBV2; j_call: TRBJ1-1; clone_size: -; d_call: -
cdr3_nt: TGTGCCAGCAGTCCCTCGGGGCAGGGGAACACTGAAGCTTTCTTT; cdr3_aa: CASSPSGQGNTEAFF; cdr3_length: 15; v_call: TRBV28; j_call: TRBJ1-1; clone_size: few; d_call: -
cdr3_nt: TGTGCCAGCAGTTCTAGAACCACAGATACGCAGTATTTT; cdr3_aa: CASSSRTTDTQYF; cdr3_length: 13; v_call: TRBV27; j_call: TRBJ2-3; clone_size: few; d_call: -
cdr3_nt: TGTGCCAGCAGCCAAGACAGGGCCAACTTGGGCTACACCTTC; cdr3_aa: CASSQDRANLGYTF; cdr3_length: 14; v_call: TRBV4-2; j_call: TRBJ1-2; clone_size: -; d_call: -
cdr3_nt: TGTGCCAGCAGTGTAACAGGGGGGGCTACTTTACCCTGGAACACCGGGGAGCTGTTTTTT; cdr3_aa: CASSVTGGATLPWNTGELFF; cdr3_length: 20; v_call: TRBV27; j_call: TRBJ2-2; clone_size: -; d_call: -
cdr3_nt: TGTGCCAGCAGCGTAGCGGGACGGATCTCTGGAAACACCATATATTTT; cdr3_aa: CASSVAGRISGNTIYF; cdr3_length: 16; v_call: TRBV9; j_call: TRBJ1-3; clone_size: few; d_call: -
cdr3_nt: TGTGCCAGCAGCTTTTGGGGAGGGGACAGGGCCCGCACAGATACGCAGTATTTT; cdr3_aa: CASSFWGGDRARTDTQYF; cdr3_length: 18; v_call: TRBV13; j_call: TRBJ2-3; clone_size: -; d_call: TRBD1
cdr3_nt: TGTGCCAGCAACGGACCTAGCGGGGAGCTGTTTTTT; cdr3_aa: CASNGPSGELFF; cdr3_length: 12; v_call: TRBV11-3; j_call: TRBJ2-2; clone_size: -; d_call: -
cdr3_nt: TGTGCCAGCAGCGCGAGGGACAGACGCGGGACTAGGGGGAATGAGCAGTTCTTC; cdr3_aa: CASSARDRRGTRGNEQFF; cdr3_length: 18; v_call: TRBV7-3; j_call: TRBJ2-1; clone_size: -; d_call: -
cdr3_nt: TGTGCCAGCACCTTAACAGTTTCCGGCCAGCGTGTTGGAAACACCATATATTTT; cdr3_aa: CASTLTVSGQRVGNTIYF; cdr3_length: 18; v_call: TRBV12-3/TRBV12-4; j_call: TRBJ1-3; clone_size: few; d_call: -
cdr3_nt: TGTGCCAGCAGTTTATCGGGCTATTCAGCCTACGAGCAGTACTTC; cdr3_aa: CASSLSGYSAYEQYF; cdr3_length: 15; v_call: TRBV27; j_call: TRBJ2-7; clone_size: -; d_call: -
cdr3_nt: TGTGCCAGCAGCTCACAGGGGGCCCATCAGCCCCAGCATTTT; cdr3_aa: CASSSQGAHQPQHF; cdr3_length: 14; v_call: TRBV7-8; j_call: TRBJ1-5; clone_size: few; d_call: TRBD1
cdr3_nt: TGTGCCAGCTCCCGCCGCCGGGGAGGGACAGATACGCAGTATTTT; cdr3_aa: CASSRRRGGTDTQYF; cdr3_length: 15; v_call: TRBV18; j_call: TRBJ2-3; clone_size: few; d_call: TRBD2
cdr3_nt: TGTGCCAGCACCCACCGGACTAGCGGGACGGGCGAGCAGTACTTC; cdr3_aa: CASTHRTSGTGEQYF; cdr3_length: 15; v_call: TRBV13; j_call: TRBJ2-7; clone_size: -; d_call: TRBD2
cdr3_nt: TGTGCCATCAGAAGGACAGGTGACAATCAGCCCCAGCATTTT; cdr3_aa: CAIRRTGDNQPQHF; cdr3_length: 14; v_call: TRBV10-3; j_call: TRBJ1-5; clone_size: -; d_call: TRBD1
cdr3_nt: TGCGCCAGCAGCTTGGGCCACGGACAGCCCTATGGCTACACCTTC; cdr3_aa: CASSLGHGQPYGYTF; cdr3_length: 15; v_call: TRBV5-1; j_call: TRBJ1-2; clone_size: few; d_call: -
cdr3_nt: TGCAGTGCTGGAGATAGCCCAACTAATGAAAAACTGTTTTTT; cdr3_aa: CSAGDSPTNEKLFF; cdr3_length: 14; v_call: TRBV20-1; j_call: TRBJ1-4; clone_size: -; d_call: -
cdr3_nt: TGTGCCACCAGCAGAGTAGCGGGAGACTACGAGCAGTACTTC; cdr3_aa: CATSRVAGDYEQYF; cdr3_length: 14; v_call: TRBV15; j_call: TRBJ2-7; clone_size: -; d_call: TRBD2
cdr3_nt: TGTGCCAGCAGTTTCGGGTTCGAGCAGTACTTC; cdr3_aa: CASSFGFEQYF; cdr3_length: 11; v_call: TRBV28; j_call: TRBJ2-7; clone_size: -; d_call: -
cdr3_nt: TGTGCCAGCGGGGTGAGCTCCTACAATGAGCAGTTCTTC; cdr3_aa: CASGVSSYNEQFF; cdr3_length: 13; v_call: TRBV6-5; j_call: TRBJ2-1; clone_size: -; d_call: -
cdr3_nt: TGTGCCAGCAGCCATCCGGGACAGGAGATTAGCAATCAGCCCCAGCATTTT; cdr3_aa: CASSHPGQEISNQPQHF; cdr3_length: 17; v_call: TRBV6-2/TRBV6-3; j_call: TRBJ1-5; clone_size: -; d_call: TRBD1
cdr3_nt: TGTGCCAGCAGCCTTCCGGGACAGGGAGCAGATACGCAGTATTTT; cdr3_aa: CASSLPGQGADTQYF; cdr3_length: 15; v_call: TRBV28; j_call: TRBJ2-3; clone_size: -; d_call: TRBD1